The 21 T cell receptor beta chains in this list originate from one sample, sequenced in a study of blood T cell repertoires in COVID-19 (TCRdb year 2020). The protocol used for the library was the immunoSEQ multiplex PCR assay. TCRdb mirrors the immuneACCESS table, restricted to in-frame sequences. Some clones are absent from its copies; in checked studies, under half trace to an unresolved V gene, and the reason for the others is unknown. Recorded for this sample are under 300,000 clones; 75% to 95% of them occurred a single time. The ten largest clones add up to less than 2.5% of the sample. Sequencing was done on a sample of PBMCs or T cells enriched from blood (not recorded which). These receptors originate from a woman younger than 35 who had recovered from COVID-19.

The chain carries TRBV18 and TRBJ1-5; D may be TRBD1 (6 bases). V lost 3 bases, J lost 0 bases, and 12 bases lay in between. Germline CDR1 reads KGHSH; CDR2 reads LQKENI. The CDR3 has 16 amino acids. The CDR3 bases are TGTGCCAGCTCACCGGGGACACCGTATAGCAATCAGCCCCAGCATTTT. Protein: CASSPGTPYSNQPQHF.

The chain combines TRBV9 with TRBJ2-1; TRBD2 matches at 12 bases. The CDR3 spans 18 residues. Per the germline V gene, CDR1 is SGDLS and CDR2 is YYNGEE. Germline trimming cut 0 bases from V and 9 bases from J; bases unmatched to any gene: 13. The CDR3 DNA reads TGTGCCAGCAGCGTAGCTACGAGGGCTAGCGGGGGGGCGGGTGAGCAGTTCTTC. Its translation: CASSVATRASGGAGEQFF.

Here the CDR3 DNA reads TGCAGCGTTGAGCTAGCCCGCTACGAGCAGTACTTC. Encoded protein: CSVELARYEQYF. The chain combines TRBV29-1 with TRBJ2-7; TRBD2 might be the D (5 bases). Trimming cost V 3 bases and J 3 bases, with 9 bases left between them. The CDR3 is 12 residues long. Germline CDR1 SQVTM, CDR2 ANQGSEA.

The chain links TRBV11-3 to TRBJ2-7, with D possibly matching TRBD1 (6 bases). CDR3 length: 14 amino acids. The V and J ends lost 5 bases and 2 bases respectively, with 13 bases between them. Germline lookup yields CDR1 SGHNT and CDR2 YENEEA. CDR3 nucleotide sequence: TGTGCCAGCAGCAAAAGACAGGCGCCCTACGAGCAGTACTTC. It yields the protein CASSKRQAPYEQYF.

This chain links TRBV7-6 with TRBJ2-5; D uncertain. Trimming shortened V by 5 bases and J by 7 bases, and 14 bases separated the two germline ends. The length of the CDR3 is 13 residues. Germline V gene lookup returns CDR1 SGHVS and CDR2 FNYEAQ. The CDR3 sequence: CASSLVGLGTQYF. The CDR3, as DNA: TGTGCCAGCAGCCTTGTCGGTCTTGGGACCCAGTACTTC. Complete variable domain (other parts from reference TRBV7-6 and TRBJ2-5): GAGVSQSPRYKVTKRGQDVALRCDPISGHVSLYWYRQALGQGPEFLTYFNYEAQQDKSGLPNDRFSAERPEGSISTLTIQRTEQRDSAMYRCASSLVGLGTQYFGPGTRLLVL.

J is TRBJ1-2 and V is TRBV5-6, with D unresolved. CDR3 length: 14 residues. Germline V gene lookup returns CDR1 SGHDT and CDR2 YYEEEE. V lost 6 bases to trimming and J lost 6 bases, with 18 bases between them. The CDR3 region is CASTTGSRPHGYTF. The CDR3 DNA reads TGTGCCAGCACCACCGGGTCCAGACCCCATGGCTACACCTTC.

V gene TRBV2 combines with J gene TRBJ2-2; 8 bases are a match to TRBD1. The CDR3 spans 12 residues. J lost 13 bases, V lost 5 bases, and 6 bases had no gene match. Germline V CDR1 and CDR2: SNHLY, FYNNEI. The CDR3 nucleotides are TGTGCCAGCAGTTTACGACAGGGGAGGCTGTTTTTT. Encoded protein: CASSLRQGRLFF.

This chain links TRBV11-3 with TRBJ2-1; TRBD2 matches 8 bases. J lost 0 bases, V lost 5 bases, and 3 bases had no gene match. Germline CDR1 SGHNT, CDR2 YENEEA. This CDR3 is 15 amino acids long. The CDR3 nucleotides are TGTGCCAGCAGCCGCGGGAGGACCTCCTACAATGAGCAGTTCTTC. It specifies CASSRGRTSYNEQFF.

This sequence joins TRBV29-1 and TRBJ2-7; perhaps TRBD1 as D (6 bases). The CDR3 has 16 amino acids. Germline CDR1 and CDR2: SQVTM and ANQGSEA. V was shortened by 5 bases and J by 0 bases, with 20 bases between the two germline ends. CDR3 DNA sequence: TGCAGCGTTAAAGGGGGAGACGGACTCCTCTCCTACGAGCAGTACTTC. This codes for CSVKGGDGLLSYEQYF.

V and J are TRBV5-1 and TRBJ1-1, with D possibly matching TRBD1 (6 bases). With 4 bases removed from V and 7 bases from J, the gap between germline ends came to 11 bases. The V gene's germline CDR1 is SGHRS and CDR2 YFSETQ. This CDR3 has 12 residues. The CDR3 is CASSLRGLEAFF. In DNA, the CDR3 is TGCGCCAGCAGCCTCAGGGGTCTTGAAGCTTTCTTT.

The J gene is TRBJ2-7, the V gene TRBV9, with 10 bases matching TRBD2. This CDR3 has 14 residues. Unmatched junction bases numbered 8, after V lost 5 bases and J lost 6 bases. Germline lookup yields CDR1 SGDLS and CDR2 YYNGEE. The CDR3 loop is CASSPLAGVGEQYF. Here the CDR3 DNA reads TGTGCCAGCAGTCCCCTAGCGGGAGTTGGCGAGCAGTACTTC.

This clone appeared once. The chain recombines TRBV20-1 with TRBJ2-7, with 8 bases matching TRBD1. CDR3 length: 14 amino acids. Trimming took 3 bases from V and 5 from J; bases not matched to a gene: 9. The germline V gene has CDR1 DFQATT and CDR2 SNEGSKA (reference sequence). CDR3 nucleotides: TGCAGTGCTAGTGGACAGGGTAGTTCCCACGAGCAGTACTTC. Its protein product is CSASGQGSSHEQYF.

The rearrangement joins TRBV10-3 to TRBJ1-4; weak D call: TRBD1 (6 bases). Germline CDR1 and CDR2: ENHRY and SYGVKD. V was shortened by 8 bases and J by 8 bases, with 15 bases between the two germline ends. CDR3 length: 13 amino acids. The CDR3 reads CAIQQGVGEKLFF. As DNA, the CDR3 is TGTGCCATCCAACAGGGCGTAGGGGAAAAACTGTTTTTT.

V usage is TRBV28 and J usage is TRBJ2-7, with 11 positions matching TRBD2. The CDR3 covers 15 residues. Looked up from germline, CDR1 is MDHEN and CDR2 is SYDVKM. V shed 5 bases, J shed 2 bases, and the junction held 5 bases outside the gene matches. CDR3 protein: CASSRLAGGPYEQYF. The CDR3 nucleotides read TGTGCCAGCAGTCGCTTAGCGGGAGGGCCCTACGAGCAGTACTTC.

This chain uses TRBV7-6 with TRBJ2-7; a possible D gene is TRBD2 (6 bases). CDR3 length equals 15 residues. CDR1 is SGHVS, CDR2 FNYEAQ, per germline. V gave up 5 bases and J gave up 2 bases, with 16 bases separating them. The CDR3 DNA sequence: TGTGCCAGCAGCCCCCTCCGCGGAGGGGCCTACGAGCAGTACTTC. Translation: CASSPLRGGAYEQYF.

The rearrangement links TRBV21-1 to TRBJ1-5. TRBV21-1 is termed a pseudogene. There are 15 residues in the CDR3. This CDR3 reads CASPRGLGWGQPQHF. CDR3 DNA sequence: TGTGCCAGCCCCCGGGGACTGGGCTGGGGTCAGCCCCAGCATTTT.

This clone was counted ten times or more. V gene TRBV6-4 combines with J gene TRBJ2-3; 10 bases line up with TRBD1. The CDR3 runs 15 residues. With 6 bases clipped from V and 3 bases from J, the junction kept 6 bases outside the gene matches. CDR1 and CDR2 (germline): MRHNA, SNTAGT. The CDR3 region has the DNA TGTGCCAGCAGCTCCGGGACAGGGGATACAGATACGCAGTATTTT. It yields the protein CASSSGTGDTDTQYF.

The rearrangement uses TRBV5-1 and TRBJ1-6, with TRBD1 as a possible D gene (5 bases). Germline V lookup: CDR1 SGHRS, CDR2 YFSETQ. This CDR3 region has 19 residues. Trimming left V 3 bases short and J 10 bases short, with 29 bases between. CDR3 protein: CASSSNVPGLRGLISPLHF. The CDR3 region has the DNA TGCGCCAGCAGCTCCAACGTCCCGGGACTTCGGGGCCTCATCTCACCCCTCCACTTT.

The gene calls are TRBV29-1 and TRBJ1-2, with D possibly being TRBD1 (6 bases). The V end was cut by 6 bases, the J end by 2 bases, with 10 bases between. This CDR3 spans 12 amino acids. Germline V gene sequence: CDR1 SQVTM, CDR2 ANQGSEA. The CDR3 coding sequence is TGCAGCGTCGAGGACAGAAACTATGGCTACACCTTC. This gives the protein CSVEDRNYGYTF.

The chain joins TRBV15 to TRBJ2-5; 8 positions agree with TRBD2. CDR3 length: 15 residues. Germline V gene lookup returns CDR1 LNHNV and CDR2 YYDKDF (reference sequence). The J segment lost 3 bases and the V segment lost 3 bases, leaving 6 bases of the junction unmatched. CDR3 DNA sequence: TGTGCCACCAGCAGGTCGGGGGGGAGAGAAGAGACCCAGTACTTC. Protein sequence: CATSRSGGREETQYF.

V usage is TRBV10-3 and J usage is TRBJ1-1, with a possible D match to TRBD1 (5 bases). V was clipped by 2 bases and J by 7 bases, with 14 bases between them. The CDR3 is 14 amino acids. In germline, CDR1 is ENHRY, CDR2 SYGVKD. DNA of the CDR3: TGTGCCATCAGTGAGGGCGGCAGGGAAGGTGAAGCTTTCTTT. The encoded protein is CAISEGGREGEAFF.